Following are 8 T cell receptor beta chains from one sample sequenced in a study of T cell responses to AZD1222 COVID-19 vaccine. Sequencing used immunoSEQ multiplex PCR; TCRdb keeps in-frame clones, though not all of them. The table shows some 120,000 clones, with roughly nine tenths occurring only once. This material consisted of peripheral blood, taken 28 days after the second AZD1222 dose. The source is an adult who received the AZD1222 COVID-19 vaccine.

The chain is built from TRBV29-1 and TRBJ2-1, with 11 bases identical to TRBD2. The V segment lost 6 bases and the J segment 5 bases; nucleotides outside the gene matches: 9. CDR3 length: 15 residues. CDR1 is SQVTM, CDR2 ANQGSEA, per germline. In DNA, the CDR3 is TGCAGCGTCCTGCCTCTAGCGGGAGGAAACAATGAGCAGTTCTTC. Translation gives CSVLPLAGGNNEQFF.

This clone was seen more than once but under ten times. The CDR3 region is CASSFPGGGTEAFF. CDR3 sequence (DNA): TGTGCCAGCAGTTTCCCAGGGGGTGGCACTGAAGCTTTCTTT. The chain carries TRBV28 and TRBJ1-1; 7 nucleotides agree with TRBD1. This CDR3 contains 14 residues. Trimming took 3 bases from V and 4 from J; bases not matched to a gene: 5. Germline V gene data show CDR1 as MDHEN and CDR2 as SYDVKM.

This CDR3 reads CASSSWAGLVFGAFF. In DNA, the CDR3 is TGTGCCAGCAGTTCGTGGGCAGGGCTGGTCTTTGGAGCTTTCTTT. This chain joins TRBV6-5 and TRBJ1-1; possibly TRBD1 for D (5 bases). In germline, CDR1 is MNHEY, CDR2 SVGAGI. With 4 bases removed from V and 10 bases from J, the gap between germline ends came to 22 bases. The CDR3 loop spans 15 amino acids.

V and J are TRBV7-2 and TRBJ2-7, with D perhaps matching TRBD1 (6 bases). Trimming took 3 bases from V and 2 from J, leaving 11 bases between them. The CDR3 spans 14 residues. The germline V gene encodes CDR1 SGHTA and CDR2 FQGNSA. DNA for the CDR3: TGTGCCAGCAGCTTGGGCAGGACAGCCTACGAGCAGTACTTC. Translating it yields CASSLGRTAYEQYF.

This clone was detected once. The chain employs TRBV12-3 or TRBV12-4 and TRBJ1-2; D gene ambiguous. V lost 8 bases, J lost 3 bases, and 13 bases lay in between. The CDR3 totals 13 residues. Here the CDR3 DNA reads TGTGCCAGCTCCGCCTTGCCCTACTATGGCTACACCTTC. It encodes CASSALPYYGYTF.

The genes are TRBV10-1 and TRBJ1-1, with D tentatively TRBD1 (5 bases). This CDR3 is built from 15 residues. Per the germline V gene, CDR1 is WNHNN and CDR2 is SYGVQD (reference sequence). Trimming took 3 bases from V and 2 from J, leaving 13 bases between them. CDR3 nucleotide sequence: TGCGCCAGCAGTGAATTAGGAGGGGTCAACACTGAAGCTTTCTTT. Its protein is CASSELGGVNTEAFF.

This clone came up once. The chain recombines TRBV6-6 with TRBJ1-2; D is uncertain. Germline V gives CDR1 MNHNY, CDR2 SVGAGI (reference sequence). This CDR3 has 15 residues. Trimming stripped 5 bases from V and 1 base from J, with 14 bases between. CDR3 sequence reads: CASSPPVFSNYGYTF. CDR3 bases: TGTGCCAGCAGTCCGCCCGTGTTCAGTAACTATGGCTACACCTTC.

The chain uses TRBV5-6 and TRBJ1-6; TRBD1 matches at 7 bases. After removal of 1 base from V and 9 bases from J, the junction contained 7 bases not matched to a gene. The CDR3 contains 15 residues. Per germline, CDR1 SGHDT and CDR2 YYEEEE. The CDR3 region has the DNA TGTGCCAGCAGCTTGTACCAGGGGGTCGGTTCACCCCTCCACTTT. Protein sequence: CASSLYQGVGSPLHF.